This TCR beta chain was sequenced for a study of cytomegalovirus exposure and HLA in healthy donors (TCRdb year 2017). About the investigation overall: An earlier analysis of several hundred of the donors reported approximately 260 Gb of sequence data and 117 million unique TCR beta sequences obtained from around 170 million T cells. The genetic ancestry cluster associated with self-reported Caucasian donors included 81% of the roughly 380 genotyped donors. High-throughput TCR immunosequencing, statistical association of individual TCRs with disease status, and machine learning were combined to predict cytomegalovirus infection status. The study aimed to test whether signatures of past pathogen exposure could be identified by cataloging public T cell receptors. An earlier analysis of roughly 600 of the donors used high-throughput TCR beta sequencing to judge whether each TCR beta V gene segment behaved as functional or pseudogenic. Because of strong linkage in the cohort, 5 or 6 DR-DQ haplotypes were treated as single units for association and clustering. The study used immunosequencing to profile the T cell repertoires of hundreds of subjects and linked those repertoires to cytomegalovirus serostatus. HLA typing covered class I and class II loci at four-digit resolution. Roughly 300 gigabases of sequencing data and 70 million to 100 million unique TCR sequences made up an early release that covered approximately 700 HLA-typed donors. Donor age, sex, ethnicity and CMV serostatus were collected together with the repertoire data. A separate validation cohort of 100 to 150 different subjects was used in addition to the 666-subject first cohort. The later analysis used no new phenotypic data to find candidate immune exposures, relying instead on TCR beta sequences and their occurrence across donors. In a later analysis, previously published TCR beta repertoires from 550 to 750 donors were re-analyzed and high-resolution HLA genotyping was added so that TCR occurrence patterns could be studied. On average, roughly 250,000 unique TCR beta nucleotide sequences were sequenced per donor among some 420 genotyped donors of the cohort, with about 17% of those sequences being non-productive. Every repertoire in the discovery cohort had been generated on one and the same sequencing platform. The number of donors typed differed by locus, with about 620-630 for A, B, C, DRB1 and DQB1, around 500 for DQA1, about 610 for DPA1, and some 470 for DPB1. A later genetic analysis used genome-wide SNP genotypes for about three fifths of the 666 donors, treating that subset as a discovery cohort.

The library was built by means of the immunoSEQ multiplex PCR assay. The multiplex PCR relied on a mix of 60 forward primers for TCR Vbeta segments and 13 reverse primers for TCR Jbeta segments. A multiplex PCR assay on genomic DNA amplified the CDR3 region of rearranged TCR beta genes. The Illumina HiSeq System was used to sequence the amplified TCR beta libraries as 87-base-pair reads. As for the original processing: In a later analysis, some 80 million unique TCR beta chains were counted across the 500 to 700 repertoires, and approximately 11 million of these chains were shared by at least two donors. A nearest-neighbor algorithm error-corrected the raw reads and collapsed the reads into unique sequences, merging closely related sequences to remove PCR and sequencing errors. Alignment of CDR3 sequences to IMGT reference sequences was used to assign V, D and J gene segments. Each retained sequence needed at least a six-nucleotide match to both a V gene segment and a J gene segment. A rearrangement counted as productive if the CDR3 had no stop codons and remained in frame with V and J, and every other rearrangement counted as non-productive. Following IMGT convention, CDR3 was defined as the stretch from the second conserved V-encoded cysteine to the conserved J-encoded phenylalanine. The earlier analysis of a few hundred of the donors excluded any sequence lacking an unambiguous match to a single V gene segment. An earlier analysis of 500 to 700 of the donors classified V segments as functional when productive rearrangements were above 56.7% and as segregating when the standard deviation between donors was above 5%. To diagnose cytomegalovirus status from the catalog of TCR beta chain sequences, a statistical classification framework was built. V and J gene assignment, in a later analysis, came from comparing TCR nucleotide sequences with IMGT/GENE-DB human TR gene sequences. The TCRdist pipeline was used in a later analysis to assign CDR3 sequences and most-parsimonious VDJ recombination scenarios. In a later analysis, each TCR beta chain was defined by its CDR3 amino acid sequence together with its V-gene family, and reads without a unique V-gene family were excluded. As a way to deal with suspected cross-contamination and a sequencing artifact, a later analysis dropped 640 or so nucleotide sequences that were highly shared and had low generation probability. In a later analysis, a clonal expansion index was calculated for each public chain from normalized within-repertoire ranks of inferred template counts. In a later analysis, generation probabilities were computed with a VDJ recombination model fitted to out-of-frame rearrangements, and the resulting probabilities were checked against IGoR. Hypergeometric tests were used in a later analysis to score TCR-TCR, TCR-HLA and TCR-CMV co-occurrence, with a repertoire-size bias correction applied to the TCR pairs. False discovery rates were estimated in a later analysis by permuting HLA or CMV assignments 20 times. A later analysis grouped co-occurring TCRs with DBSCAN, adding TCRdist sequence similarity when clustering within HLA-allele-positive subsets. Repertoires with fewer than 30,000 or more than 120,000 public chains were left out of co-occurrence clustering, as were several repertoires with anomalous nucleotide sharing. TCRdb mirrors the immuneACCESS table, restricted to in-frame sequences. Some clones are absent from its copies; in checked studies, under half trace to an unresolved V gene, and the reason for the others is unknown. That table is the source of V, J and clone size, and D and trimming were worked out from the DNA. This sample gives 150,000 to 200,000 clones in total; around 79% of them show up just once. The ten top clones hold 1.6% of the sample.

Paper-wide results and their limitations: The earlier analysis of 587 of the donors excluded seventeen rarely observed V segments, including chromosome 9 orphons, because counts were too low. A further reported finding was that TCR beta sequences accurately predicted the HLA-A and HLA-B alleles for most subjects in the first cohort. Several of the top co-occurrence clusters appeared to be linked to parvovirus B19, influenza, CMV and Epstein-Barr virus, according to a later analysis. In vitro tests confirmed that three of the cytomegalovirus-associated TCR beta chains recognize cytomegalovirus antigens. A later genetic analysis reported fewer N-insertions in productive TCRs among donors in an Asian-associated ancestry cluster than the roughly 700-donor mean. Because HLA typing was unavailable for some donors at each locus, only the typed subset was used in association tests. In a later genetic analysis, a missense DCLRE1C variant was associated with V-gene and J-gene trimming of TCR beta chains, and the association was replicated in an independent cohort. When HLA alleles, especially DR and DQ, strongly co-occurred, TCR associations were difficult to assign to individual alleles. Cytomegalovirus status was reported to be diagnosed by the classifier with high specificity and sensitivity in both the original and validation cohorts. The cohort was sequenced for TCR beta chains only, and without alpha or paired-chain data the features that could be detected were limited. A later analysis found that TCR association rates varied across HLA loci, with DRB1 alleles showing the most associated TCRs and HLA-C alleles the fewest. Immune exposure information for the cohort was limited to CMV serostatus. A later analysis associated around 16,000 TCR beta sequences with specific HLA alleles at a false discovery rate of 0.05. In an earlier analysis of some 640 of the donors, most TCR beta V segments were observed in productive rearrangements about 87% or about 30% of the time, broadly matching IMGT annotations. A cluster of highly shared sequence variants was judged likely to represent a technical artifact of the sequencing pipeline. In a later analysis, HLA-associated TCR beta chains were found to be more clonally expanded and to have lower generation probabilities than equally common non-associated chains. In a later analysis, most CMV-associated TCR beta chains were found to appear HLA-restricted, with HLA associations seemingly driven largely by CMV exposure. A total of fewer than 200 TCR beta chains were listed by the study as associated with cytomegalovirus. Linkage disequilibrium might explain the correlated functional status among segregating V segments, but an unknown experimental factor could not be ruled out. Across donors, most TCR sequences were observed very rarely, whereas some public TCRs were present in many individuals. It was suggested by the authors that the approach could potentially be generalized to other disease states and immunological phenotypes. Presence/absence analyses assumed roughly uniform sequencing depth across donors, an assumption that may not hold.

Of note for this clone: No antigen is known for it. No clone much larger than this one lies a single base away; base qualities are absent.

In total, about 650 healthy bone marrow donors made up the cohort. Cohort members were all nominally healthy when sampled, although unrecorded immune exposures were likely present. The donor tested CMV seronegative and was one of the 352 seronegative cohort members. A peripheral blood sample was provided by each donor, and peripheral blood mononuclear cells were used for TCR beta sequencing. The Qiagen DNeasy Blood Extraction Kit was used to extract genomic DNA from the blood cell samples. The source material was PBMCs. The TCR sequence derives from a woman in her forties or fifties in good health and CMV-seronegative.

The CDR3 loop reads CASRDRQYNEQFF. The DNA sequence is as follows: TGTGCCAGCAGAGACCGACAGTACAATGAGCAGTTCTTC. The chain was built from TRBV6-6 and TRBJ2-1; perhaps TRBD1 is the D gene, with 5 bases matching. Taken from the germline V gene (reference sequence), the CDR1 and CDR2 loops are MNHNY and SVGAGI. The CDR3 runs 13 amino acids, cysteine and phenylalanine included. Of all the DNA, just the CDR3 is kept, 39 bases in frame from base 1. The junction carries 10 bases between V and J, which are trimmed by 6 bases and 4 bases respectively.